Listed here are 19 T cell receptor beta chains from one sample, sequenced in a study of T cells in Graves' hyperthyroidism and ophthalmopathy. Amplified TCR beta CDR3 regions derived from RNA transcripts. The primer set for the first-round RT-PCR of the TCR CDR3 was HTBI. TCRdb re-derived calls from the multiplex PCR reads in MiXCR, one entry per CDR3 protein. This sample yields hundreds of thousands of distinct CDR3 sequences, of which roughly 14% are seen a single time; around 14% belongs to the top ten. The sequencing input was blood. The receptors were gathered from a man aged 18 to 30 with Graves' ophthalmopathy.

This clonotype has just a few counts. V usage is TRBV6-1 and J usage is TRBJ1-6, with D unclear. V dropped 8 bases and J dropped 0 bases, with 14 bases sitting between them. The CDR3 runs 16 residues. In germline, CDR1 is MNHNS, CDR2 SASEGT. CDR3 amino acids: CASLQRGGSYNSPLHF. The DNA for the CDR3 is TGTGCCAGCCTACAGAGAGGCGGCTCCTATAATTCACCCCTCCACTTT.

This clonotype was detected once. The chain uses TRBV12-3 or TRBV12-4 and TRBJ2-5; 8 bases line up with TRBD2. The CDR3 runs to 15 residues. Trimming cost V 5 bases and J 5 bases; bases outside gene matches: 10. CDR3 sequence: CASSKTLGGAETQYF. The CDR3 nucleotides read TGTGCCAGCAGTAAAACCCTCGGGGGGGCCGAGACCCAGTACTTC.

Many counts were recorded for this clonotype. This chain connects TRBV20-1 to TRBJ1-5; maybe TRBD1 (5 bases). V was clipped by 4 bases and J by 4 bases, with 8 bases between them. Germline CDR1 and CDR2: DFQATT and SNEGSKA (reference sequence). The CDR3 length is 12 residues. The CDR3 is CSATWGNQPQHF. The DNA of the CDR3 is TGCAGTGCTACCTGGGGGAATCAGCCCCAGCATTTT.

This clonotype was observed a handful of times. The V call is TRBV25-1, the J call TRBJ1-1, with D hard to call. The CDR3 totals 14 residues. CDR1 is MGHDK and CDR2 is SYGVNS in the germline V gene. Between the trimmed V and J ends, which lost 8 bases and 3 bases, there was a span of 16 bases. The CDR3: CASLGQARHTEAFF. CDR3 DNA: TGTGCCAGCCTAGGTCAGGCGAGGCACACTGAAGCTTTCTTT.

This clonotype was seen at least ten times. V usage is TRBV18 and J usage is TRBJ1-2; maybe TRBD1 (5 bases). The germline V gene has CDR1 KGHSH and CDR2 LQKENI. V lost 0 bases and J 4 bases, leaving 12 bases between the germline ends. There are 15 residues in the CDR3. CDR3 DNA: TGTGCCAGCTCACCACCGGCAGGGAGTGGCTATGGCTACACCTTC. Translating gives CASSPPAGSGYGYTF. The full variable domain, rest sourced from reference TRBV18 and TRBJ1-2, is NAGVMQNPRHLVRRRGQEARLRCSPMKGHSHVYWYRQLPEEGLKFMVYLQKENIIDESGMPKERFSAEFPKEGPSILRIQQVVRGDSAAYFCASSPPAGSGYGYTFGSGTRLTVV.

This clonotype was observed a handful of times. The gene calls are TRBV18 and TRBJ2-7, with a tentative D call TRBD1 (6 bases). The CDR3 is 12 residues long. Germline V CDR1 and CDR2: KGHSH, LQKENI. V was cut by 6 bases and J by 6 bases, with 12 bases left in between. The CDR3 region is CASSVLRGEQYF. The CDR3 DNA reads TGTGCCAGCTCCGTGCTCAGGGGCGAGCAGTACTTC.

This chain connects TRBV12-3 or TRBV12-4 to TRBJ1-2; the D is unclear. V lost 3 bases and J lost 4, with 3 bases in between. CDR3 length: 11 amino acids. CDR3 nucleotide sequence: TGTGCCAGCAGTTTTAGCTATGGCTACACCTTC. Protein: CASSFSYGYTF.

This clonotype was recorded at least ten times. CDR3 sequence reads: CASSARGAGNTEAFF. CDR3 in DNA: TGTGCCAGCAGTGCCCGGGGCGCTGGGAACACTGAAGCTTTCTTT. V and J are TRBV6-1 and TRBJ1-1, with a tentative D call TRBD1 (5 bases). Trimming pared 4 bases from V and 1 base from J, leaving 13 bases between. CDR1 and CDR2 from the germline V gene are MNHNS and SASEGT. CDR3 size: 15 residues.

This clonotype was seen a few times. V and J are TRBV5-1 and TRBJ1-2; D is possibly TRBD1 (5 bases). The CDR3 is 14 amino acids. Trimming cost V 0 bases and J 8 bases, with 14 bases left between them. Germline CDR1 SGHRS, CDR2 YFSETQ. The CDR3 spells CASSLALQGWGYTF. The DNA of the CDR3 is TGCGCCAGCAGCTTGGCCCTTCAGGGTTGGGGCTACACCTTC.

The sample holds many counts of this clonotype. This sequence joins TRBV24-1 and TRBJ2-3; D not resolved. The CDR3 extends over 12 amino acids. Germline CDR1 is KGHDR and CDR2 is SFDVKD. The V end lost 9 bases, the J end lost 5 bases, and 11 bases lay between the germline ends. CDR3 bases: TGTGCCACCGGCCACCCCGGAGATACGCAGTATTTT. Translation: CATGHPGDTQYF.

The rearrangement joins TRBV6-1 to TRBJ2-6, with D possibly being TRBD2 (5 bases). V gave up 6 bases and J gave up 12 bases, with 9 bases separating them. Per the germline V gene, CDR1 is MNHNS and CDR2 is SASEGT. The CDR3 sequence is 11 residues long. DNA of the CDR3: TGTGCCAGCAGCCCCGAGGGCGTCCTGACTTTC. Encoded protein: CASSPEGVLTF.

This clonotype was seen more than once but under ten times. This sequence joins TRBV6-7 and TRBJ1-1; D not certain. TRBV6-7 is sorted into the ORF group, with uncertain function. CDR3 length: 10 amino acids. V was shortened by 8 bases and J by 8 bases, with 9 bases between the two germline ends. The CDR3 DNA sequence: TGTGCCAGCTCAAAGACCGAAGCTTTCTTT. Protein sequence: CASSKTEAFF.

This clonotype was observed many times. The rearrangement uses TRBV14 and TRBJ2-7, with D unresolved. CDR3 size: 12 residues. Trimming left V 1 base short and J 5 bases short, with 6 bases between. The germline gives CDR1 SGHDN, CDR2 FVKESK. CDR3 sequence reads: CASSQAHHEQYF. The CDR3 DNA follows: TGTGCCAGCAGCCAAGCACATCACGAGCAGTACTTC.

V and J are TRBV20-1 and TRBJ2-7, with 8 bases lining up with TRBD2. Looked up from germline, CDR1 is DFQATT and CDR2 is SNEGSKA (reference sequence). This CDR3 has 14 residues. The V and J ends lost 6 bases and 1 base, in that order; junction bases with no gene match: 8. The CDR3 region is CSADTSGPSYEQYF. In DNA, the CDR3 is TGCAGTGCCGATACTAGCGGACCTTCCTACGAGCAGTACTTC.

This clonotype was seen a handful of times. DNA of the CDR3: TGTGCCAGCAGCGTCGGGACTAGCGGCCTCTACGAGCAGTACTTC. Translation: CASSVGTSGLYEQYF. The rearrangement links TRBV9 to TRBJ2-7; 11 positions agree with TRBD2. The CDR3 consists of 15 residues. Per the germline V gene, CDR1 is SGDLS and CDR2 is YYNGEE. V shed 2 bases, J shed 3 bases, and the junction held 4 bases outside the gene matches.

This clonotype turned up a few times. This CDR3 reads CASSQAGLAGVNEQFF. CDR3 sequence (DNA): TGCGCCAGCAGCCAAGCGGGACTAGCGGGAGTTAATGAGCAGTTCTTC. The chain is built from TRBV4-1 and TRBJ2-1, with 14 bases lining up with TRBD2. This CDR3 comprises 16 residues. Germline assignment: CDR1 MGHRA and CDR2 YSYEKL. The trim removed 1 base at V and 7 bases at J, leaving 3 bases unmatched.

This clonotype occurred many times. Here the CDR3 reads CASSHRGYNEQFF. The CDR3 coding sequence is TGTGCCAGCAGCCACCGCGGGTACAATGAGCAGTTCTTC. The V call is TRBV28, the J call TRBJ2-1; possibly TRBD2 for D (5 bases). Germline V gives CDR1 MDHEN, CDR2 SYDVKM. V lost 6 bases and J 4 bases, leaving 10 bases between the germline ends. CDR3 length: 13 amino acids.

This clonotype was picked up many times. This chain connects TRBV4-1 to TRBJ1-5, with D unresolved. CDR1 and CDR2 (germline): MGHRA, YSYEKL. This CDR3 contains 12 residues. With 0 bases removed from V and 4 bases from J, the gap between germline ends came to 1 base. The CDR3 is CASSQENQPQHF. The DNA for the CDR3 is TGCGCCAGCAGCCAAGAGAATCAGCCCCAGCATTTT.

The CDR3 nucleotides are TGCAGTGCTAGAGATCTAACGGGGTTGGATTACGAGCAGTACTTC. This gives the protein CSARDLTGLDYEQYF. V and J are TRBV20-1 and TRBJ2-7; the D gene is possibly TRBD2 (5 bases). Germline lookup yields CDR1 DFQATT and CDR2 SNEGSKA (reference sequence). This CDR3 spans 15 amino acids. The ends were cut back, 0 bases at V and 4 bases at J, with 16 bases in the middle.